This T cell receptor beta chain was documented in a study of CD8 T cells in Susac syndrome. This CDR3 region has 15 residues. The ends were cut back, 2 bases at V and 1 base at J, with 10 bases in the middle. Germline CDR1 SGHTA, CDR2 FQGNSA. In blood CD8+ and CD4+ T cells, TCR beta underwent sequencing. The multiple sclerosis controls were treatment-naive patients affected by stable or active relapsing-remitting disease. FACS enriched CD8+ TEMRA cells, while bulk CD8+ and CD4+ were negatively isolated. With random hexamers, reverse transcription was performed on about 0.45 to 1 ug of RNA. The authors amplified TCR beta CDR3 across 54 Vbeta and 13 Jbeta using immunoSEQ multiplex PCR. One entry per CDR3 protein, called by TCRdb with MiXCR from the immunoSEQ multiplex PCR reads. The data hold 150,000 to 200,000 distinct CDR3 sequences, with about 93% observed a single time.

The TCR comes from a human donor with multiple sclerosis. The rearrangement links TRBV7-2 to TRBJ2-3; TRBD2 is a possible D gene (5 bases). Material for sequencing was CD4+ T cells from PBMCs. In DNA form, the CDR3 reads TGTGCCAGCAGCTTAAACGCGAGGGGCACAGATACGCAGTATTTT. Protein: CASSLNARGTDTQYF.